Listed below are T cell receptor beta chains from one sample, sequenced in a study of neurological immune-mediated disorders. TCRdb recomputed calls from the 5' RACE reads with MiXCR, one row per CDR3 protein. The sample includes fewer than 20,000 distinct CDR3 sequences, around 15% of them seen just once. Sequencing was performed on CD4+ T cells from blood. These receptors were obtained from a woman in her fifties or sixties with HTLV-1-associated myelopathy (HAM/TSP). CDR3s include the opening cysteine and the closing phenylalanine or tryptophan. Each record gives: D gene, J gene, clone size, V gene, CDR3 protein, CDR3 DNA. D genes are given only for firm matches. The size field is filled for only some rows; it gives once, few, many or a size class.

D: .; J: TRBJ2-1; size: many; V: TRBV7-2; CDR3: CASSPKGAGLGEQFF; DNA: TGTGCCAGCAGCCCTAAAGGGGCAGGGCTAGGGGAGCAGTTCTTC
D: TRBD2; J: TRBJ2-3; size: many; V: TRBV5-1; CDR3: CASSHYSGGTDTQYF; DNA: TGCGCCAGCAGCCATTATAGCGGGGGCACAGATACGCAGTATTTT
D: TRBD1; J: TRBJ1-1; size: few; V: TRBV5-1; CDR3: CASSSSGQGNTEAFF; DNA: TGCGCCAGCAGCTCTTCGGGACAGGGAAACACTGAAGCTTTCTTT
D: TRBD1; J: TRBJ2-3; size: medium-sized; V: TRBV9; CDR3: CASSPQTGGLDTQYF; DNA: TGTGCCAGCAGCCCCCAGACAGGGGGCCTTGATACGCAGTATTTT
D: .; J: TRBJ1-1; size: many; V: TRBV20-1; CDR3: CSAQRAGTEAFF; DNA: TGCAGTGCCCAAAGGGCCGGCACTGAAGCTTTCTTT
D: .; J: TRBJ1-3; size: few; V: TRBV3-1; CDR3: CASSQDRAGTGNTIYF; DNA: TGTGCCAGCAGCCAAGATCGAGCGGGTACTGGAAACACCATATATTTT
D: .; J: TRBJ1-4; size: many; V: TRBV5-1; CDR3: CASSTTDSTNEKLFF; DNA: TGCGCCAGCAGCACGACAGATTCAACTAATGAAAAACTGTTTTTT
D: TRBD1; J: TRBJ1-2; size: medium-sized; V: TRBV12-3/TRBV12-4; CDR3: CASSLGQGYGYTF; DNA: TGTGCCAGCAGTTTAGGACAGGGCTATGGCTACACCTTC
D: .; J: TRBJ1-4; size: many; V: TRBV20-1; CDR3: CSATQTDEKLFF; DNA: TGCAGTGCTACTCAGACGGATGAAAAACTGTTTTTT
D: .; J: TRBJ1-2; size: .; V: TRBV28; CDR3: CASSWTSNYGYTF; DNA: TGTGCCAGCAGTTGGACGTCTAACTATGGCTACACCTTC
D: TRBD2; J: TRBJ2-1; size: .; V: TRBV5-1; CDR3: CASLHPTSGRDNEQFF; DNA: TGCGCCAGCTTGCACCCGACTAGCGGGAGGGACAATGAGCAGTTCTTC
D: .; J: TRBJ2-2; size: many; V: TRBV5-1; CDR3: CASSLASTRGTGELFF; DNA: TGCGCCAGCAGCTTGGCCTCAACTAGAGGCACCGGGGAGCTGTTTTTT
D: TRBD2; J: TRBJ2-3; size: many; V: TRBV3-1; CDR3: CASSKYRASGNTDTQYF; DNA: TGTGCCAGCAGCAAGTACCGGGCTAGCGGTAACACAGATACGCAGTATTTT
D: .; J: TRBJ2-2; size: many; V: TRBV7-2; CDR3: CASRKEPNTGELFF; DNA: TGTGCCAGCAGAAAAGAGCCAAACACCGGGGAGCTGTTTTTT
D: .; J: TRBJ2-3; size: many; V: TRBV20-1; CDR3: CSATMWQGPPDTQYF; DNA: TGCAGTGCTACCATGTGGCAGGGACCCCCGGATACGCAGTATTTT
D: .; J: TRBJ1-1; size: many; V: TRBV20-1; CDR3: CSGKSRRVRTEAFF; DNA: TGCAGCGGGAAAAGCAGGAGAGTGCGCACTGAAGCTTTCTTT
D: .; J: TRBJ1-2; size: .; V: TRBV7-9; CDR3: CASSLDVNYGYTF; DNA: TGTGCCAGCAGCTTAGATGTTAACTATGGCTACACCTTC
D: TRBD1; J: TRBJ2-6; size: many; V: TRBV18; CDR3: CASSPGQGSSSGANVLTF; DNA: TGTGCCAGCTCACCGGGACAGGGGTCGAGCTCTGGGGCCAACGTCCTGACTTTC
D: TRBD2; J: TRBJ2-2; size: many; V: TRBV12-3/TRBV12-4; CDR3: CASSLIAGVTGELFF; DNA: TGTGCCAGCAGTCTTATAGCGGGAGTCACCGGGGAGCTGTTTTTT
D: .; J: TRBJ2-1; size: many; V: TRBV5-1; CDR3: CASSLRQTSSYNEQFF; DNA: TGCGCCAGCAGCCTCCGACAGACCAGCTCCTACAATGAGCAGTTCTTC
D: .; J: TRBJ2-1; size: many; V: TRBV7-9; CDR3: CASSLVKGSYNEQFF; DNA: TGTGCCAGCAGCTTAGTTAAGGGGTCCTACAATGAGCAGTTCTTC
D: TRBD2; J: TRBJ2-7; size: medium-sized; V: TRBV6-5; CDR3: CASSPSSGNYEQYF; DNA: TGTGCCAGCAGTCCGTCTAGCGGGAACTACGAGCAGTACTTC
D: .; J: TRBJ2-2; size: medium-sized; V: TRBV5-1; CDR3: CASSLLTGSTPGRLLFF; DNA: TGCGCCAGCAGCTTGTTAACAGGATCAACACCGGGGAGATTGCTGTTTTTT
D: .; J: TRBJ1-4; size: many; V: TRBV4-3; CDR3: CASSQDWGQVFEKLFF; DNA: TGCGCCAGCAGCCAAGATTGGGGGCAGGTCTTCGAAAAACTGTTTTTT
D: .; J: TRBJ1-1; size: .; V: TRBV5-1; CDR3: CASTGVNTEAFF; DNA: TGCGCCAGCACAGGGGTTAACACTGAAGCTTTCTTT
D: TRBD1; J: TRBJ2-1; size: many; V: TRBV5-1; CDR3: CASSTDRGQGINEQFF; DNA: TGCGCCAGCAGCACTGACAGGGGGCAAGGTATAAATGAGCAGTTCTTC
D: .; J: TRBJ2-3; size: few; V: TRBV11-3; CDR3: CASSLGQTGRDTQYF; DNA: TGTGCCAGCAGCTTAGGTCAAACAGGGAGAGATACGCAGTATTTT
D: .; J: TRBJ2-4; size: many; V: TRBV5-6; CDR3: CASSFRRTVKNIQYF; DNA: TGTGCCAGCAGCTTCAGGAGAACAGTCAAAAACATTCAGTACTTC
D: TRBD1; J: TRBJ1-3; size: many; V: TRBV7-2; CDR3: CASSLREGAGGNTIYF; DNA: TGTGCCAGCAGCCTAAGAGAGGGGGCAGGGGGAAACACCATATATTTT
D: .; J: TRBJ1-2; size: many; V: TRBV24-1; CDR3: CATSGGFGGYTF; DNA: TGTGCCACCAGTGGAGGGTTTGGCGGCTACACCTTC
D: TRBD1; J: TRBJ2-2; size: .; V: TRBV20-1; CDR3: CSAEPGQGAGTGELFF; DNA: TGCAGTGCTGAACCGGGACAGGGGGCAGGCACCGGGGAGCTGTTTTTT
D: TRBD2; J: TRBJ2-7; size: many; V: TRBV5-1; CDR3: CASSSGLAGVEQYF; DNA: TGCGCCAGCAGCAGCGGACTAGCAGGCGTCGAGCAGTACTTC
D: .; J: TRBJ2-5; size: .; V: TRBV5-6; CDR3: CASPVGVLAEETQYF; DNA: TGTGCCAGCCCCGTGGGAGTACTGGCCGAGGAGACCCAGTACTTC
D: TRBD1; J: TRBJ1-1; size: .; V: TRBV3-1; CDR3: CASQGLDRAIEAFF; DNA: TGTGCCAGCCAAGGCCTGGACAGGGCGATTGAAGCTTTCTTT
D: TRBD1; J: TRBJ2-1; size: many; V: TRBV5-1; CDR3: CASSLPPLDRVDNEQFF; DNA: TGCGCCAGCAGCTTGCCCCCGTTGGACAGGGTAGACAATGAGCAGTTCTTC
D: .; J: TRBJ2-7; size: medium-sized; V: TRBV20-1; CDR3: CSARQTSSYEQYF; DNA: TGCAGTGCCCGACAGACGAGCTCCTACGAGCAGTACTTC
D: TRBD2; J: TRBJ2-1; size: many; V: TRBV3-1; CDR3: CASSQATSGYNNEQFF; DNA: TGTGCCAGCAGCCAAGCGACTAGCGGCTATAACAATGAGCAGTTCTTC
D: .; J: TRBJ2-3; size: many; V: TRBV12-3/TRBV12-4; CDR3: CASSLLGGDLGDTQYF; DNA: TGTGCCAGCAGTTTACTGGGCGGCGACCTGGGGGATACGCAGTATTTT
D: .; J: TRBJ1-1; size: many; V: TRBV25-1; CDR3: CASTFSMNTEAFF; DNA: TGTGCCAGCACCTTTTCCATGAACACTGAAGCTTTCTTT
D: .; J: TRBJ1-4; size: many; V: TRBV12-3/TRBV12-4; CDR3: CASSEDNAASNEKLFF; DNA: TGTGCCAGCAGCGAGGACAACGCAGCTTCTAATGAAAAACTGTTTTTT
D: TRBD1; J: TRBJ2-7; size: many; V: TRBV20-1; CDR3: CSARQGASGRYEQYF; DNA: TGCAGTGCCCGCCAGGGGGCCTCGGGTAGATACGAGCAGTACTTC
D: .; J: TRBJ2-3; size: .; V: TRBV7-2; CDR3: CASSSGSRRGDTQYF; DNA: TGTGCCAGCAGCTCTGGATCGCGGAGGGGAGATACGCAGTATTTT
D: TRBD1; J: TRBJ1-5; size: many; V: TRBV7-2; CDR3: CASSLGGDSYNQPQHF; DNA: TGTGCCAGCAGCTTAGGGGGGGACAGCTACAATCAGCCCCAGCATTTT
D: .; J: TRBJ1-2; size: medium-sized; V: TRBV7-2; CDR3: CASSFSRESYGYTF; DNA: TGTGCCAGCAGCTTTTCCAGGGAGAGCTATGGCTACACCTTC
D: .; J: TRBJ1-2; size: medium-sized; V: TRBV5-1; CDR3: CASKVEGDRDYGYTF; DNA: TGCGCCAGCAAAGTAGAGGGCGATCGGGACTATGGCTACACCTTC
D: .; J: TRBJ2-1; size: many; V: TRBV29-1; CDR3: CSVLEPPFSYNEQFF; DNA: TGCAGCGTCCTAGAACCGCCCTTCTCCTACAATGAGCAGTTCTTC
D: .; J: TRBJ2-5; size: many; V: TRBV7-2; CDR3: CASSLYRAGETQYF; DNA: TGTGCCAGCAGCTTATACAGGGCTGGGGAGACCCAGTACTTC
D: .; J: TRBJ2-4; size: .; V: TRBV29-1; CDR3: CSVGPGPRDIQYF; DNA: TGCAGCGTTGGACCCGGGCCCAGGGACATTCAGTACTTC
D: TRBD1; J: TRBJ2-3; size: many; V: TRBV4-3; CDR3: CASSQVPPGQGSPDTQYF; DNA: TGCGCCAGCAGCCAAGTCCCTCCGGGACAGGGATCTCCAGATACGCAGTATTTT
D: TRBD1; J: TRBJ2-1; size: many; V: TRBV24-1; CDR3: CATSDPGQGYNEQFF; DNA: TGTGCCACCAGTGATCCCGGACAGGGGTACAATGAGCAGTTCTTC
D: .; J: TRBJ1-6; size: many; V: TRBV12-3/TRBV12-4; CDR3: CASSSGATLHF; DNA: TGTGCCAGCAGTTCGGGGGCCACCCTCCACTTT
D: TRBD1; J: TRBJ2-7; size: many; V: TRBV5-1; CDR3: CASSLETGLTYEQYF; DNA: TGCGCCAGCAGCTTGGAGACAGGGTTAACCTACGAGCAGTACTTC